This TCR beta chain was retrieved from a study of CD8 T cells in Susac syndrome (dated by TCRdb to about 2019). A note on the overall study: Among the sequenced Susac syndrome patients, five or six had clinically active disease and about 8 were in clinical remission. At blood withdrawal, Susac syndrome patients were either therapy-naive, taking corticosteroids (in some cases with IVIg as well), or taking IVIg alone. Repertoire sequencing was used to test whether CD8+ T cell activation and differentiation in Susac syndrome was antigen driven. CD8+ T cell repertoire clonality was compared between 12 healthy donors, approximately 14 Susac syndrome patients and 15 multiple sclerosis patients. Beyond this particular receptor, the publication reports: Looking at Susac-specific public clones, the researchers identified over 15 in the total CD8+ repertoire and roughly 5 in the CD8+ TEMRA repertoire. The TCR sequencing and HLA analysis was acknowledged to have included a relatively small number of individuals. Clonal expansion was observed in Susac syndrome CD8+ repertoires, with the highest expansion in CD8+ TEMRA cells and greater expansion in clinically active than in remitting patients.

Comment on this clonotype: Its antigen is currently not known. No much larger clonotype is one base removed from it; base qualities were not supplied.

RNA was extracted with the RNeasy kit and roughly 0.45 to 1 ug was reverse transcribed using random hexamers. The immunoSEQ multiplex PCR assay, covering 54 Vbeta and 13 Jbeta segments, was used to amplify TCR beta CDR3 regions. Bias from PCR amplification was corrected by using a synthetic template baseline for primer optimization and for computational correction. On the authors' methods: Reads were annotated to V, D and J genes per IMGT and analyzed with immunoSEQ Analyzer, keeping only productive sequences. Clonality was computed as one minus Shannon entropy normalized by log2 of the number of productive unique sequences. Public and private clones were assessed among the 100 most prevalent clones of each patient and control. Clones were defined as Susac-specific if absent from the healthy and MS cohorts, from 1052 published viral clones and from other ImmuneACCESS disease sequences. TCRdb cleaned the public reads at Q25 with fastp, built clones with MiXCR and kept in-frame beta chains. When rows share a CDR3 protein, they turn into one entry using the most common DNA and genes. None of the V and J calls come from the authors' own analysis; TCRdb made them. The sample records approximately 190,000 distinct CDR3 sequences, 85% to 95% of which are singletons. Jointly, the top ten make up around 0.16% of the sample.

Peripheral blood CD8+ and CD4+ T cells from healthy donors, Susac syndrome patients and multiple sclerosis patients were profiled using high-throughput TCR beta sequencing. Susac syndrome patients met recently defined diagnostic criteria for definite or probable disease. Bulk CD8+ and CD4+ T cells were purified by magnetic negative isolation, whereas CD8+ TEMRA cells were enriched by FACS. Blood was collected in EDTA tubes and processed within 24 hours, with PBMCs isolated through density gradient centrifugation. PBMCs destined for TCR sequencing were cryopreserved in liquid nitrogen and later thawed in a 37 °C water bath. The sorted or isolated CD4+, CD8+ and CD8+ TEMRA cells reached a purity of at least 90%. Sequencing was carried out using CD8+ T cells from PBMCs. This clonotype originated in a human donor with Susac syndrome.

The DNA is TGTGCCGTCGGGGTAAGCTCCTACAATGAGCAGTTCTTC. Translated, it gives CAVGVSSYNEQFF. This chain is built from TRBV6-5 and TRBJ2-1; the D region possibly corresponds to TRBD2 (5 bases align). Based on the germline V gene, the CDR1 and CDR2 sequences are MNHEY and SVGAGI. Counted from cysteine to phenylalanine, this CDR3 has 13 amino acids. The CDR3 DNA has 39 bases and is translated from base 1. Trimming at the junction amounts to 11 bases on V and 0 bases on J, and the germline ends lie 11 bases apart.